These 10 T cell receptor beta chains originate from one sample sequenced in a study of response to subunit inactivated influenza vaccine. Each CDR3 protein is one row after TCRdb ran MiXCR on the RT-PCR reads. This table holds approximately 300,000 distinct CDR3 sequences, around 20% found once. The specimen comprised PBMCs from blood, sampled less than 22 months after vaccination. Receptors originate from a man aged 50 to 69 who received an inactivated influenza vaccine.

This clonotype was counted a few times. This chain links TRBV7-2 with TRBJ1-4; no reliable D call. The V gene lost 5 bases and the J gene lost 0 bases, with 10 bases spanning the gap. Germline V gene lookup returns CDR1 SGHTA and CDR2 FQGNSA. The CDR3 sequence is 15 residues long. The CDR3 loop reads CASSPGLSTNEKLFF. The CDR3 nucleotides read TGTGCCAGCAGCCCTGGGCTGTCAACTAATGAAAAACTGTTTTTT.

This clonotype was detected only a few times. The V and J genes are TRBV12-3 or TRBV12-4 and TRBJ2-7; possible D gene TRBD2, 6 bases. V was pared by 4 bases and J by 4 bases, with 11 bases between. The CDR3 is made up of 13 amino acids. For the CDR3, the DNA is TGTGCCAGCAGTTGGGGAGGTCTATACGAGCAGTACTTC. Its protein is CASSWGGLYEQYF.

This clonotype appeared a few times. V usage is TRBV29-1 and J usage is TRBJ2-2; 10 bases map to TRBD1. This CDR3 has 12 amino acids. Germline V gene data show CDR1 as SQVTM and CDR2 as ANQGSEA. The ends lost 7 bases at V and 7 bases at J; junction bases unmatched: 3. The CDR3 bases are TGCAGCGGATGGACAGGGGGCGGGGAGCTGTTTTTT. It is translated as CSGWTGGGELFF.

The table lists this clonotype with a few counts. CDR3 nucleotides: TGTGCCAGCAGTACACGACAGAGAACTAACTATGGCTACACCTTC. It specifies CASSTRQRTNYGYTF. The chain joins TRBV27 to TRBJ1-2, with D possibly matching TRBD1 (5 bases). This CDR3 contains 15 residues. Between the trimmed V and J ends, which lost 5 bases and 0 bases, there was a span of 13 bases. Germline V gene sequence: CDR1 MNHEY, CDR2 SMNVEV (reference sequence).

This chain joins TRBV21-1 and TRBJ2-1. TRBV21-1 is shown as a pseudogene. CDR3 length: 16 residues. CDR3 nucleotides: TGTGCCAGCAGCAAAGGTCTGCTGGTCTTGAACAATGAGCAGTTCTTC. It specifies CASSKGLLVLNNEQFF.

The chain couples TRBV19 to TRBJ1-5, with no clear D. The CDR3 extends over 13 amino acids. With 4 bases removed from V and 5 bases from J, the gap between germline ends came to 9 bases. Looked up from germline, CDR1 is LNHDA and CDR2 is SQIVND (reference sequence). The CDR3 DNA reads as TGTGCCAGTAGTAGGCAGACGTATCAGCCCCAGCATTTT. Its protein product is CASSRQTYQPQHF. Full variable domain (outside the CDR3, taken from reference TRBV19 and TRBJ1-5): DGGITQSPKYLFRKEGQNVTLSCEQNLNHDAMYWYRQDPGQGLRLIYYSQIVNDFQKGDIAEGYSVSREKKESFPLTVTSAQKNPTAFYLCASSRQTYQPQHFGDGTRLSIL.

The CDR3 region has the DNA TGTGCCATCAGTGAGTCGTCCGGGGGAATCTCGAACACTGAAGCTTTCTTT. As protein: CAISESSGGISNTEAFF. The chain is built from TRBV10-3 and TRBJ1-1, with a tentative D call TRBD1 (5 bases). Germline CDR1 ENHRY, CDR2 SYGVKD. This CDR3 is 17 amino acids long. Trimming took off 0 bases at V and 1 base at J, with 15 bases between the two ends.

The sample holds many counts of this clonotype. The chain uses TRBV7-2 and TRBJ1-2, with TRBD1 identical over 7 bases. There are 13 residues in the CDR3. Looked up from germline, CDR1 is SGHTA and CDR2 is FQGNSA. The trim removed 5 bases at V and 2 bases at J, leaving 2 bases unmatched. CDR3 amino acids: CASSKTGNYGYTF. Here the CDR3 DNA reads TGTGCCAGCAGCAAGACAGGGAACTATGGCTACACCTTC.

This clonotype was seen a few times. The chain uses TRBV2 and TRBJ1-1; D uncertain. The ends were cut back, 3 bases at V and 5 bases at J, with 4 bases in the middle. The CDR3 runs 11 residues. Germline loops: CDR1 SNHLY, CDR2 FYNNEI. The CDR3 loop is CASSDWTEAFF. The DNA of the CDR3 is TGTGCCAGCAGTGATTGGACTGAAGCTTTCTTT.

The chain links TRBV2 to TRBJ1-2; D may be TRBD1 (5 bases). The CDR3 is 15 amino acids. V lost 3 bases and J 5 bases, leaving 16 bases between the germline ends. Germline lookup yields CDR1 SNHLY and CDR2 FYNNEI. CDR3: CASSDRTPSIYGYTF. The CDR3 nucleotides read TGTGCCAGCAGTGACCGGACACCTAGTATTTATGGCTACACCTTC.